This T cell receptor beta chain stems from a study of blood T cell repertoires in COVID-19. Study-wide context: Some COVID-19 samples were acute and others convalescent; all came from the United States, Italy and Spain. T cells, B-cell-depleted T cells, or PBMCs supplied cDNA or gDNA.

The CDR3 loop spans 15 amino acids. V was pared by 6 bases and J by 4 bases, with 9 bases of the junction left unmatched. CDR1 MNHNY and CDR2 SVGAGI come from the germline V gene (reference sequence). Study processing details: Amplification with reference gene primers provided the estimates of nucleated cell counts. The table came from immunoSEQ multiplex PCR; TCRdb's copy has only in-frame clones and leaves some out. For V, J and clone size, that table is used; D and trimming come from the DNA. The sample lists 120,000 to 150,000 clones, 84% occurring once. The source material was peripheral blood. The origin of this receptor is a human donor in a cohort sampled during active COVID-19. The J gene is TRBJ1-3, the V gene TRBV6-6, with 7 bases that match TRBD1. The CDR3 is CASSSRQGSGNTIYF. CDR3 DNA sequence: TGTGCCAGCAGCTCCCGACAGGGTAGCGGAAACACCATATATTTT.